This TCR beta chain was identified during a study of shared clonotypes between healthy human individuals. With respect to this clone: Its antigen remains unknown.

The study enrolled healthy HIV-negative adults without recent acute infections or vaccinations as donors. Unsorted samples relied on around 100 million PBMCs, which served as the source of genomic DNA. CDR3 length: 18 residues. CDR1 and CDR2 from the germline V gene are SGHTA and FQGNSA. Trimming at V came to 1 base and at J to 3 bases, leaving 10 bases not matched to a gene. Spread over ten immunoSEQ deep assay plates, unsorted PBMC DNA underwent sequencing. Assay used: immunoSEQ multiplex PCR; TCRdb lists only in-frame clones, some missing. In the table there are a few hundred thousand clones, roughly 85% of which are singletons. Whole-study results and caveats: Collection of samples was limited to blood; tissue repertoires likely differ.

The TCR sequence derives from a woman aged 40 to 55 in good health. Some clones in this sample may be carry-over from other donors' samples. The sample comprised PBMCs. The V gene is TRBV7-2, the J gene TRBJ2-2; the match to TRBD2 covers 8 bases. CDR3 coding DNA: TGTGCCAGCAGCTTAGTCGACGGGAGGGCCCGTTACACCGGGGAGCTGTTTTTT. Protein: CASSLVDGRARYTGELFF.